This T cell receptor beta chain was captured in a study of T cells in Graves' hyperthyroidism and ophthalmopathy. CDR1 is KGHDR, CDR2 SFDVKD, per germline. This CDR3 has 15 residues. The ends were cut back, 12 bases at V and 0 bases at J, with 17 bases in the middle. Amplification of TCR beta CDR3 regions was performed using RNA transcripts as template. Carried out on the TCR CDR3, a first-round RT-PCR used the HTBI primer set. TCRdb called the multiplex PCR reads again in MiXCR, with one record for every CDR3 protein. This sample carries around 800,000 distinct CDR3 sequences, roughly 40% of them seen once, and the ten largest clones take about 8.9%.

The V gene is TRBV24-1, the J gene TRBJ1-5, with no clear D. This TCR derives from a man aged 18 to 30 with Graves' hyperthyroidism. What was sequenced was blood. Here the CDR3 reads CAWSTGSYSNQPQHF. The DNA for the CDR3 is TGTGCCTGGAGTACTGGGAGTTATAGCAATCAGCCCCAGCATTTT.